At least ten counts were recorded for the clone carrying this TCR beta chain. The data were obtained in a study of low-dose radiotherapy and immunotherapy resistance in tumors. TRAV and TRBV primers primed cDNA for both TCRalpha and TCRbeta. The TCRs were subjected to amplification over approximately 20 PCR cycles employing a constant-region primer in conjunction with a V-primer adapter. One entry per CDR3 protein, called by TCRdb with MiXCR from the reads. Of around 83,000 distinct CDR3 sequences detected, under 20% appear once; the ten largest clones hold approximately 6%. Time point given: before trial treatment. The receptor was isolated from a male donor with prostate cancer. The sequenced sample was PBMCs, obtained before treatment.

Here the CDR3 reads CASAGHPNTGELFF. DNA of the CDR3: TGTGCCAGCGCGGGACACCCGAACACCGGGGAGCTGTTTTTT. This chain connects TRBV28 to TRBJ2-2, with D perhaps matching TRBD1 or TRBD2 (6 bases each). V shed 8 bases and J shed 0 bases, with 10 bases lying between them. The CDR3 extends over 14 amino acids. Germline V lookup: CDR1 MDHEN, CDR2 SYDVKM.